This entry concerns a single TCR beta chain. The data belong to a study of blood T cell repertoires in COVID-19. The overall study: Nucleic acid was either cDNA or gDNA, and it came from T cells, B-cell-depleted T cells, or PBMCs.

CDR1 is KGHSH, CDR2 LQKENI, per germline. V was shortened by 5 bases and J by 3 bases, with 16 bases between the two germline ends. CDR3 length: 16 residues. Source study methods: It was from reference gene primer amplification that nucleated cell counts were estimated. Libraries were prepared by immunoSEQ multiplex PCR; TCRdb keeps only in-frame clonotypes and omits some of them. V, J and clone size reflect that table, while D and trimming were determined from the DNA. The data contain about 74,000 clones, about 91% of them singletons. This receptor was obtained from an elderly woman with active or convalescent COVID-19. The chain links TRBV18 to TRBJ2-2; D uncertain. The sample consisted of peripheral blood. Here the CDR3 DNA reads TGTGCCAGCTCATCCCGGGTAGCTGGGTACACCGGGGAGCTGTTTTTT. As protein: CASSSRVAGYTGELFF.